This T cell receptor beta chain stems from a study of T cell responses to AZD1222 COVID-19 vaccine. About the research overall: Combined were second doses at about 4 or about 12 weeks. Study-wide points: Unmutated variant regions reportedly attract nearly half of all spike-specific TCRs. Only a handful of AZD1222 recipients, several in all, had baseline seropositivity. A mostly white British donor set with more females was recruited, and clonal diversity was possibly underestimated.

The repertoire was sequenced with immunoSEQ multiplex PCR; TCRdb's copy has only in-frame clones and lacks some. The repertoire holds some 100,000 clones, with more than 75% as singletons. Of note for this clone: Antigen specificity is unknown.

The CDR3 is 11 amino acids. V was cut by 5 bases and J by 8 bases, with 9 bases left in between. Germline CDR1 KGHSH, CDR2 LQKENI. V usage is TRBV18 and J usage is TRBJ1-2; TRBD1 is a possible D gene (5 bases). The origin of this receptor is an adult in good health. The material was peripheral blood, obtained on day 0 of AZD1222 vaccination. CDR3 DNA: TGTGCCAGCTCATCAGGGCCCGGCTACACCTTC. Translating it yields CASSSGPGYTF.